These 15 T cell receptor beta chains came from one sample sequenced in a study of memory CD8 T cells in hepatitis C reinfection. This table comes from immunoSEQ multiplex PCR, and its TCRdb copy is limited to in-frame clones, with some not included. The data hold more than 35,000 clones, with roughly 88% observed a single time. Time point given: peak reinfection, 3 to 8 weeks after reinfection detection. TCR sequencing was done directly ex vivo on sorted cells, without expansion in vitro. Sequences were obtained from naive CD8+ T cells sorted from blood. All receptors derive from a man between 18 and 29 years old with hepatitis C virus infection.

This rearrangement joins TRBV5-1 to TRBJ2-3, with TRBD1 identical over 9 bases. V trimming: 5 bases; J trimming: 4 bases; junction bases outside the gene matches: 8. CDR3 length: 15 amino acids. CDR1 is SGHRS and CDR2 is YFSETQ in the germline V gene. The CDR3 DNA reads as TGCGCCAGCAGGGACGGGACAGGGTCTCCAGATACGCAGTATTTT. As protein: CASRDGTGSPDTQYF.

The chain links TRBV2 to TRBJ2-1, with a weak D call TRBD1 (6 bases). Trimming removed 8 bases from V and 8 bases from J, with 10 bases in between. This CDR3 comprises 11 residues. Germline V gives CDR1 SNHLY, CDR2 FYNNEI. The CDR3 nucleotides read TGTGCCAGCGGGGGCCGCGATGAGCAGTTCTTC. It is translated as CASGGRDEQFF.

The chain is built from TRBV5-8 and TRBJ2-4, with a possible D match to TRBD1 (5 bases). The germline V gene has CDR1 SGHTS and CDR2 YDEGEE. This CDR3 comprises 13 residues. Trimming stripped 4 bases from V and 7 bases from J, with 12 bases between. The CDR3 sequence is CASSGRGWNIQYF. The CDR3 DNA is TGTGCCAGCAGCGGAAGGGGTTGGAACATTCAGTACTTC.

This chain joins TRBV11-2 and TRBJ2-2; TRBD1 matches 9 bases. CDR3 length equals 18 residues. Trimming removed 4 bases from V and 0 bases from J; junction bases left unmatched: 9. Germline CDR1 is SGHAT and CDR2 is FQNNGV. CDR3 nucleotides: TGTGCCAGCAGCTCTGGGACAGGGAGGATCGCGAACACCGGGGAGCTGTTTTTT. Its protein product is CASSSGTGRIANTGELFF.

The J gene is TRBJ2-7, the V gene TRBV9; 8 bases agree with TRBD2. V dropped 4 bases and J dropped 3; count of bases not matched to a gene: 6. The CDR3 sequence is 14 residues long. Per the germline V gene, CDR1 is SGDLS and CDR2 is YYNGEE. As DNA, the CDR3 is TGTGCCAGCAGCCCAGCGGGAGTAGACTACGAGCAGTACTTC. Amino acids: CASSPAGVDYEQYF.

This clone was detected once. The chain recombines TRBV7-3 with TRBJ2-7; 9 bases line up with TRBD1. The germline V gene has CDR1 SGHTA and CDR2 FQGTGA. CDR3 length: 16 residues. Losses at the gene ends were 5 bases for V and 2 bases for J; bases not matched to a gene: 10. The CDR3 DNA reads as TGTGCCAGCAGCCCCTCTGGGGGACAGGGAACCTACGAGCAGTACTTC. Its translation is CASSPSGGQGTYEQYF.

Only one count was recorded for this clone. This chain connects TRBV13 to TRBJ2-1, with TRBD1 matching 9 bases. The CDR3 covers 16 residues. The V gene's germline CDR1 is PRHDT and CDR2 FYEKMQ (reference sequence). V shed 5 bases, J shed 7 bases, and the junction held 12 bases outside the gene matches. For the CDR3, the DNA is TGTGCCAGCAGCGCACCGGGACAGGGCGGGTGGAATGAGCAGTTCTTC. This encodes CASSAPGQGGWNEQFF.

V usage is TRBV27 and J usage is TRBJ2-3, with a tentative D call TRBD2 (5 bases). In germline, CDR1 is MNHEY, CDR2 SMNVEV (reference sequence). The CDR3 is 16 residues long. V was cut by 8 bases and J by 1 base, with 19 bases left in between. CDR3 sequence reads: CASSPLAGRRTDTQYF. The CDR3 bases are TGTGCCAGCTCTCCTCTGGCGGGCAGACGCACAGATACGCAGTATTTT.

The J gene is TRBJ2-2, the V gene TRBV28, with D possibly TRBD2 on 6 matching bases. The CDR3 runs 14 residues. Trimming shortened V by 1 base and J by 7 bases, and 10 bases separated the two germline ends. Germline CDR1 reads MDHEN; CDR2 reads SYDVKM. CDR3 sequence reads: CASSLSMEGGELFF. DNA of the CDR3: TGTGCCAGCAGTTTATCGATGGAGGGCGGGGAGCTGTTTTTT. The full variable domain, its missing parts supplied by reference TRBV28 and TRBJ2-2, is DVKVTQSSRYLVKRTGEKVFLECVQDMDHENMFWYRQDPGLGLRLIYFSYDVKMKEKGDIPEGYSVSREKKERFSLILESASTNQTSMYLCASSLSMEGGELFFGEGSRLTVL.

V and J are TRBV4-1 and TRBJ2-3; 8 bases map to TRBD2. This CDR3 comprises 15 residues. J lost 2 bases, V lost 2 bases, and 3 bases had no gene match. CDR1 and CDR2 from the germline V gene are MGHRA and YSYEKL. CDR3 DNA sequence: TGCGCCAGCAGCCAACCAGCGGGGGCCACAGATACGCAGTATTTT. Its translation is CASSQPAGATDTQYF.

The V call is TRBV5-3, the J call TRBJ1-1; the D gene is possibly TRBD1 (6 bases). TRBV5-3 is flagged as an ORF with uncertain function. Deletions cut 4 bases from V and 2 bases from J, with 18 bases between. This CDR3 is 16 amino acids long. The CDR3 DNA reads TGTGCCAGAAGCGTACCCCCCCGGGACAACAACACTGAAGCTTTCTTT. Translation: CARSVPPRDNNTEAFF.

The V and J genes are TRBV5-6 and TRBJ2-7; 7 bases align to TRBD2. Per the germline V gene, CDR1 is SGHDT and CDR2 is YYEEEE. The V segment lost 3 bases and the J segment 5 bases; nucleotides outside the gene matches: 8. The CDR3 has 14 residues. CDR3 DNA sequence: TGTGCCAGCAGCTCCTGGGGAGGGGCTCACGAGCAGTACGTC. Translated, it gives CASSSWGGAHEQYV.

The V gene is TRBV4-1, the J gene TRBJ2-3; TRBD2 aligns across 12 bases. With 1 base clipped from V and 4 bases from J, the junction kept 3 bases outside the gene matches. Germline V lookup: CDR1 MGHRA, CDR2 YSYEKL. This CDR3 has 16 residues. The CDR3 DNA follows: TGCGCCAGCAGCCAAGTGCTAGCGGGAGGGCCAGATACGCAGTATTTT. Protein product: CASSQVLAGGPDTQYF.

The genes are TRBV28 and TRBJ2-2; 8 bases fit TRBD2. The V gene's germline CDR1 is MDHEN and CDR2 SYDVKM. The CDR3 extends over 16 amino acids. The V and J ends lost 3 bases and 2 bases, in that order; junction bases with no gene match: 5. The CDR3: CASSLDGTRNTGELFF. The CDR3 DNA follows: TGTGCCAGCAGTTTGGATGGGACTAGAAACACCGGGGAGCTGTTTTTT.

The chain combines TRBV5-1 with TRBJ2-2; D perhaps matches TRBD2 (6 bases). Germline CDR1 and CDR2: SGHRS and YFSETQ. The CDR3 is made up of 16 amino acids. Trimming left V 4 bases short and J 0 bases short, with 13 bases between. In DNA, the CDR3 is TGCGCCAGCAGCCCCCGACTAGGAACGAACACCGGGGAGCTGTTTTTT. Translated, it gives CASSPRLGTNTGELFF.